The table lists the clone carrying this T cell receptor (beta chain) with a count of one. Its antigen is undetermined. The CDR3 is made up of 15 amino acids. V gave up 1 base and J gave up 7 bases, with 19 bases separating them. Germline V gene data show CDR1 as GTSNPN and CDR2 as SVGIG (reference sequence). Before sequencing, viral peptide pools were used by the ViraFEST assay to expand antigen-specific CD4+ T cells. Following culture for under 12 days, CD4+ T cells were isolated. The healthy vaccine recipients, who had no prior SARS-CoV-2 infection, showed negative nucleocapsid antibodies. Each culture well received a few million PBMC. These cells were then cultured in IMDM with approximately 10 IU/ml IL-2 and 8.5 to 10 ug/ml peptides. Sequencing was performed with immunoSEQ multiplex PCR; in TCRdb, only in-frame clones are kept and a portion is missing. This table has about 38,000 clones, under 75% appearing once.

This sample is part of a study of vaccination effects on CD4 cells after COVID-19. General study results and limits: Late after vaccination, infection- and vaccine-induced clones showed marked clonal contraction.

Specimen: CD4+ T cells from PBMCs cultured with SARS-CoV-2 spike peptides, collected before COVID-19 vaccination. The chain employs TRBV30 and TRBJ1-2; TRBD1 is a possible D gene (5 bases). This TCR was recovered from a human donor who received a COVID-19 vaccine. This CDR3 reads CAWSANLPGTLGYTF. As DNA, the CDR3 is TGTGCCTGGAGTGCCAACCTCCCAGGGACGCTTGGCTACACCTTC.